This TCR beta chain was sequenced in a study of CD8 T cells in Susac syndrome. Random hexamers primed reverse transcription of roughly 0.5 to 1 ug RNA. Multiplex immunoSEQ PCR targeted 54 Vbeta and 13 Jbeta TCR beta segments. MiXCR was run by TCRdb on the immunoSEQ multiplex PCR reads, yielding one entry per CDR3 protein. The sample shows about 160,000 distinct CDR3 sequences, approximately 95% of them seen only once. From germline, CDR1 is GTSNPN and CDR2 SVGIG (reference sequence). This CDR3 spans 15 amino acids. Trimming removed 1 base from V and 1 base from J, with 13 bases in between. The chain uses TRBV30 and TRBJ1-1; D gene uncertain. The material sequenced was CD4+ T cells from PBMCs. This clonotype was sampled from a human donor with multiple sclerosis. CDR3: CAWSGAEVPNTEAFF. DNA for the CDR3: TGTGCCTGGAGTGGGGCAGAAGTCCCGAACACTGAAGCTTTCTTT.